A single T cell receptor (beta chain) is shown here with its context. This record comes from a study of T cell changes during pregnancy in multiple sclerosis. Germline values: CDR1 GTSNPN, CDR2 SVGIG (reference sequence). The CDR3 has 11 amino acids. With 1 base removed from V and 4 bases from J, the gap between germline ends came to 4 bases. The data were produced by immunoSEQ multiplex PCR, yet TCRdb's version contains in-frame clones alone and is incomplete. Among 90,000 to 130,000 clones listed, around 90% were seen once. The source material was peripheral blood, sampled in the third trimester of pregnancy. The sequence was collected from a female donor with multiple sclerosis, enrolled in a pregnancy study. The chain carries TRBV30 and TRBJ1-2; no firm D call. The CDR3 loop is CAWSDLYGYTF. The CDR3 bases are TGTGCCTGGAGTGATCTCTATGGCTACACCTTC.